The clone carrying this T cell receptor (beta chain) was observed a few times. This sample is drawn from a study of control samples from healthy donors and cancer patients. Data came from immunoSEQ multiplex PCR; TCRdb stores just in-frame clones and leaves some out. The sample lists approximately 89,000 clones; over 75% were seen once. Germline CDR1 is MDHEN and CDR2 is SYDVKM. V lost 5 bases, J lost 4 bases, and 15 bases lay in between. This CDR3 comprises 14 residues. This rearrangement joins TRBV28 to TRBJ2-7, with D perhaps matching TRBD2 (6 bases). The sample consisted of blood. The receptor was isolated from a man aged 50-59 years in good health. The chain's CDR3 is CASSQTSGSYEQYF. The CDR3 nucleotides read TGTGCCAGCAGTCAGACTAGTGGTAGTTACGAGCAGTACTTC.